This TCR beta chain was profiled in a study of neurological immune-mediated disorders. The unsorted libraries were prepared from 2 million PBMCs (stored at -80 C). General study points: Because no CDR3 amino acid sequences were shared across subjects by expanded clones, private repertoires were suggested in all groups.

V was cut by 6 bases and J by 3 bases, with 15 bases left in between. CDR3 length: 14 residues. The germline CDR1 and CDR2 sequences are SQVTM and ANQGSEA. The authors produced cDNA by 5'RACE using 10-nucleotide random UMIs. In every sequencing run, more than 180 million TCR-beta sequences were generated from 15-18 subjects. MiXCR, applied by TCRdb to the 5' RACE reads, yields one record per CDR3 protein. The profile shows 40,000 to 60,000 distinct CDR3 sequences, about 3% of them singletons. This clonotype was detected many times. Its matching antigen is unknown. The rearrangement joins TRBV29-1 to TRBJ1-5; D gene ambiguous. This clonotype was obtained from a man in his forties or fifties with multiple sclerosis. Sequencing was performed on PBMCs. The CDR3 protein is CSVGLGSDNQPQHF. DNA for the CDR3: TGCAGCGTGGGATTGGGTAGTGACAATCAGCCCCAGCATTTT.